The sequence of this T cell receptor beta chain was determined in a study of beta chain features in type 1 diabetes. Study results and limitations: Moderately but significantly shorter TCRB CDR3s were found in Type 1 diabetes patients in all four CD4+ subsets.

On this clone itself: What it recognizes is unknown.

The sequenced template was cDNA made from the entire isolated RNA. The assay was immunoSEQ multiplex PCR, and TCRdb's table has in-frame clones only and misses some. The table includes under 300,000 clones, roughly 22% detected once. J was trimmed by 5 bases and V by 3 bases; bases with no gene match: 8. The CDR3 covers 15 residues. CDR1 and CDR2 (germline): ENHRY, SYGVKD. The clonotype comes from a woman in her 40s with type 1 diabetes. The sequenced sample was naive CD4+ T cells from blood. The chain is built from TRBV10-3 and TRBJ2-7; 9 nucleotides align to TRBD1. As DNA, the CDR3 is TGTGCCATCAGTGACCCGGGACAGGGAACCCACGAGCAGTACTTC. Protein product: CAISDPGQGTHEQYF.